Below, 3 T cell receptor beta chains from the same sample are listed, as sequenced in a study of response to subunit inactivated influenza vaccine. TCRdb recomputed calls from the RT-PCR reads with MiXCR, one row per CDR3 protein. The sample has around 480,000 distinct CDR3 sequences, 9.5% to 12% seen once; the top ten hold roughly 12%. Sequences were derived from PBMCs from blood, sampled roughly 46 days after vaccination. All receptors come from a man aged 45-60 years who received an inactivated influenza vaccine.

This clonotype has just a few counts. The chain employs TRBV7-2 and TRBJ2-3, with D perhaps matching TRBD1 or TRBD2 (6 bases each). Trimming removed 8 bases at V and 0 bases at J, with 18 bases between. The CDR3 extends over 16 amino acids. Germline CDR1 reads SGHTA; CDR2 reads FQGNSA. CDR3 amino acids: CASRQLGAGSTDTQYF. As DNA, the CDR3 is TGTGCCAGCCGCCAGCTGGGGGCGGGAAGCACAGATACGCAGTATTTT.

Many counts were recorded for this clonotype. The gene calls are TRBV28 and TRBJ2-1; TRBD1 or TRBD2 may be the D gene (5 bases each). V lost 7 bases and J 11 bases, leaving 27 bases between the germline ends. Looked up from germline, CDR1 is MDHEN and CDR2 is SYDVKM. This CDR3 is 16 amino acids long. In DNA, the CDR3 is TGTGCCAGCACTCCGGGACCCCTCCGCCGCCATGGGAAGCAGTTCTTC. Protein: CASTPGPLRRHGKQFF.

This clonotype appeared a few times. The chain couples TRBV20-1 to TRBJ2-3; D is uncertain. The CDR3 totals 12 residues. The V and J ends lost 3 bases and 4 bases respectively, with 8 bases between them. The germline V gene encodes CDR1 DFQATT and CDR2 SNEGSKA (reference sequence). CDR3 loop: CSASKAADTQYF. The CDR3 nucleotides are TGCAGTGCTAGTAAGGCCGCAGATACGCAGTATTTT.